This TCR beta chain is from a study of graft-versus-host responses after intestinal transplantation. About the study: Transplant recipients had multivisceral, liver-intestinal, or isolated intestinal grafts. Each patient got anti-thymocyte globulin induction, then tacrolimus and steroids for two to four years. Regarding the study as a whole: GvH clones surfaced in recipient marrow, some emerging earlier in ileum or blood. Some patients had graft-donor T cell macrochimerism. In their allografts, the ratios of graft-versus-host to host-versus-graft T cell clones were high.

Repertoires were generated with immunoSEQ multiplex PCR, while TCRdb's copy carries only in-frame clones and drops some. The table has approximately 9,400 clones, around nine tenths seen once. CDR1 and CDR2 from the germline V gene are MNHEY and SVGAGI. The CDR3 runs 15 residues. V was clipped by 0 bases and J by 5 bases; unmatched bases: 3. On this clone itself: Its cognate antigen is unknown.

This receptor was identified in a human patient who received an intestinal transplant, so some T cells may come from the graft donor. This rearrangement joins TRBV6-5 to TRBJ2-1; 8 nucleotides line up with TRBD2. Sequenced here: PBMCs, sampled more than 230 days after intestinal transplant. The CDR3 here is CASSYSGLGHNEQFF. Written as DNA, the CDR3 is TGTGCCAGCAGTTACTCGGGACTAGGCCACAATGAGCAGTTCTTC.